The 4 T cell receptor beta chains below were found in one sample sequenced in a study of blood T cell repertoires in COVID-19. Clones were read by immunoSEQ multiplex PCR, and TCRdb kept only the in-frame ones, dropping some. Of 100,000 to 150,000 clones listed, 85% were seen once; the top ten hold approximately 6.6%. Input material: peripheral blood. Receptors were obtained from a man older than 75 with active or convalescent COVID-19.

Concerning this clone: The same CDR3 also results from other DNA sequences found in this sample. The chain is built from TRBV9 and TRBJ2-7; D possibly corresponds to TRBD2 (6 bases). The germline V gene encodes CDR1 SGDLS and CDR2 YYNGEE. The CDR3 has 16 residues. The V end lost 2 bases, the J end lost 5 bases, and 20 bases lay between the germline ends. CDR3 region: CASSVMGVGGRDEQYF. The CDR3 DNA reads as TGTGCCAGCAGCGTTATGGGAGTGGGGGGTCGCGACGAGCAGTACTTC.

V is TRBV19 and J is TRBJ2-1; 7 nucleotides align to TRBD2. The CDR3 contains 16 residues. Trimming removed 6 bases from V and 4 bases from J; junction bases left unmatched: 12. Germline-derived CDR1 and CDR2 are LNHDA and SQIVND (reference sequence). CDR3 bases: TGTGCCAGTAGCCCTAACGTGGGGGGGACTTACAATGAGCAGTTCTTC. It codes for CASSPNVGGTYNEQFF.

The chain joins TRBV5-6 to TRBJ2-7, with TRBD2 matching over 9 bases. V was pared by 1 base and J by 7 bases, with 15 bases of the junction left unmatched. Per the germline V gene, CDR1 is SGHDT and CDR2 is YYEEEE. The CDR3 spans 17 residues. CDR3 residues: CASSLMGLGGRAKEQYF. The CDR3 DNA reads as TGTGCCAGCAGCTTGATGGGCCTGGGCGGGAGGGCGAAGGAGCAGTACTTC.

The chain joins TRBV9 to TRBJ2-7; perhaps TRBD1 as D (5 bases). Per the germline V gene, CDR1 is SGDLS and CDR2 is YYNGEE. CDR3 length: 15 residues. V lost 0 bases and J 0 bases, leaving 10 bases between the germline ends. The chain's CDR3 is CASSVGGQSSYEQYF. DNA of the CDR3: TGTGCCAGCAGCGTAGGGGGCCAGAGCTCCTACGAGCAGTACTTC.